What follows is one T cell receptor (beta chain) and its context. Its antigen is unknown. This entry is derived from a study of metastatic and nonmetastatic thyroid tumors. On the study more broadly: Patients with malignant and benign thyroid disease provided blood and tumor or nodule tissue, whose repertoires were compared. Whole-study results and caveats: Reportedly, malignant thyroid tumors had significantly higher TCR beta diversity than benign nodules, in blood and tumor.

Per the original data handling: Building a distant-metastasis classifier for papillary thyroid cancer drew on CDR3 differences across clinicopathological groups. TCRdb re-clonotyped the PCR reads via MiXCR. The V and J calls follow TCRdb's processing rather than the paper's. The sample records roughly 34,000 clones, less than 40% being singletons. Every patient underwent thyroid surgery untreated. Germline V gene sequence: CDR1 SGHAT, CDR2 FQNNGV. The V gene lost 0 bases and the J gene lost 2 bases, with 9 bases spanning the gap. The CDR3 runs to 15 residues. The sequence came from a female donor with papillary thyroid cancer or a benign thyroid nodule (not recorded which). Some clones in this sample may be carry-over from other donors' samples. The sample was tumor tissue. The V call is TRBV11-2, the J call TRBJ2-3; D call uncertain. CDR3 bases: TGTGCCAGCAGCTTAGATCTCGGAACCACAGATACGCAGTATTTT. Protein sequence: CASSLDLGTTDTQYF.